What follows is one TCR beta chain and its context. These data belong to a study of blood T cell repertoires in COVID-19. In the study overall: Samples of COVID-19 (acute and convalescent) were obtained from the United States, Italy and Spain. PBMCs, B-cell-depleted T cells, or T cells were the source of the cDNA or gDNA that made up the material.

Germline V lookup: CDR1 MNHNS, CDR2 SASEGT. The CDR3 is 15 residues long. Deletions cut 3 bases from V and 3 bases from J, with 15 bases between. Under the authors' procedure: Cell counts per sample came from amplifying reference gene primers. Libraries were prepared by immunoSEQ multiplex PCR; TCRdb keeps only in-frame clonotypes and omits some of them. That table is the source of V, J and clone size, and D and trimming were worked out from the DNA. The table has about 37,000 clones, roughly nine tenths seen once. The clonotype originates from a woman aged 25 to 39 in a cohort sampled during active COVID-19. V is TRBV6-1 and J is TRBJ2-7; no clear D. The specimen was peripheral blood. CDR3 DNA: TGTGCCAGCAGTGACGGTGCGGCAGAGAGCTACGAGCAGTACTTC. Protein sequence: CASSDGAAESYEQYF.